This T cell receptor (beta chain) originates from a study of T cell changes during pregnancy in multiple sclerosis. This table comes from immunoSEQ multiplex PCR, and its TCRdb copy is limited to in-frame clones, with some not included. The sample comprises about 20,000 clones, around 89% of which are singletons, and around 7% rests with the top ten. The table lists this clone with a few counts. Losses at the gene ends were 5 bases for V and 3 bases for J; bases not matched to a gene: 6. Germline V CDR1 and CDR2: GTSNPN, SVGIG (reference sequence). CDR3 length equals 14 residues. The sequencing used CD8+ T cells from peripheral blood mononuclear cells, collected in the third trimester of pregnancy. The receptor was isolated from a female donor in good health, enrolled as a control in a pregnancy study. J is TRBJ2-3 and V is TRBV30, with 9 nucleotides matching TRBD1. The CDR3 here is CAWAPGQGTDTQYF. The CDR3 nucleotides read TGTGCCTGGGCACCGGGACAGGGAACAGATACGCAGTATTTT.